Listed below are T cell receptor beta chains from one sample, sequenced in a study of shared clonotypes between healthy human individuals. The data were produced by immunoSEQ multiplex PCR, yet TCRdb's version contains in-frame clones alone and is incomplete. The sample records around 2.3 million clones, approximately 95% being singletons. What was sequenced was naive CD4+ T cells sorted from blood. These receptors originate from a man in his late teens or twenties in good health. Each CDR3 is given with its conserved first and last residue. A D gene is named only where the DNA matches it firmly. Size is omitted from some rows. Given values are once, few, many or a class for expanded clones.

J gene: TRBJ2-2; clone size: .; V gene: TRBV6-6; D gene: .; CDR3 DNA: TGTGCCAGCTCTAATCGTAGGCCCGGGGAGCTGTTTTTT; CDR3 protein: CASSNRRPGELFF
J gene: TRBJ2-3; clone size: .; V gene: TRBV19; D gene: TRBD2; CDR3 DNA: TGTGCCAGTAGTATAAGCCTAGCGGCGGGAGATACGCAGTATTTT; CDR3 protein: CASSISLAAGDTQYF
J gene: TRBJ2-4; clone size: .; V gene: TRBV4-1; D gene: TRBD1; CDR3 DNA: TGCGCCAGCAGCCCTGAGGGGGCAGGGGGCGGGATAGCCAAAAACATTCAGTACTTC; CDR3 protein: CASSPEGAGGGIAKNIQYF
J gene: TRBJ2-7; clone size: .; V gene: TRBV5-1; D gene: TRBD1; CDR3 DNA: TGCGCCAGCAGCCAGACAGGGGGAGCTTACGAGCAGTACTTC; CDR3 protein: CASSQTGGAYEQYF
J gene: TRBJ1-1; clone size: .; V gene: TRBV25-1; D gene: .; CDR3 DNA: TGTGCCAGCAGTGAATTTATGAACACTGAAGCTTTCTTT; CDR3 protein: CASSEFMNTEAFF
J gene: TRBJ1-6; clone size: .; V gene: TRBV6-1; D gene: .; CDR3 DNA: TGTGCCAGCAGTGAGCAGGACAGCAATTCACCCCTCCACTTT; CDR3 protein: CASSEQDSNSPLHF
J gene: TRBJ1-4; clone size: .; V gene: TRBV30; D gene: .; CDR3 DNA: TGTGCCTGGAGTGAGGGGGATTGGGAAAAACTGTTTTTT; CDR3 protein: CAWSEGDWEKLFF
J gene: TRBJ2-3; clone size: once; V gene: TRBV5-1; D gene: TRBD2; CDR3 DNA: TGCGCCAGCAGCTTATGGCGGGAGAACACAGATACGCAGTATTTT; CDR3 protein: CASSLWRENTDTQYF
J gene: TRBJ2-7; clone size: .; V gene: TRBV5-8; D gene: .; CDR3 DNA: TGTGCCAGCATCCCTCCGGGGTACTCCTACGAGCAGTACTTC; CDR3 protein: CASIPPGYSYEQYF
J gene: TRBJ2-7; clone size: .; V gene: TRBV6-1; D gene: TRBD1; CDR3 DNA: TGTGCCAGCACCAGCAACAGGGGACCCTACGAGCAGTACTTC; CDR3 protein: CASTSNRGPYEQYF
J gene: TRBJ1-2; clone size: .; V gene: TRBV7-9; D gene: TRBD1; CDR3 DNA: TGTGCCAGCAGCCAACAGGGGATCGGGGGCTACACCTTC; CDR3 protein: CASSQQGIGGYTF
J gene: TRBJ2-2; clone size: .; V gene: TRBV7-2; D gene: TRBD2; CDR3 DNA: TGTGCCAGCAGCTCTCCAGCGGGAACTGTTGGGACCGGGGAGCTGTTTTTT; CDR3 protein: CASSSPAGTVGTGELFF
J gene: TRBJ1-2; clone size: .; V gene: TRBV19; D gene: .; CDR3 DNA: TGTGCCAGTAGTACCAGGGGCTACCAGGGCTACACCTTC; CDR3 protein: CASSTRGYQGYTF
J gene: TRBJ2-3; clone size: .; V gene: TRBV6-4; D gene: .; CDR3 DNA: TGTGCCACCCGACCGGGAGCGTGGACAGATACGCAGTATTTT; CDR3 protein: CATRPGAWTDTQYF
J gene: TRBJ2-3; clone size: once; V gene: TRBV5-1; D gene: .; CDR3 DNA: TGCGCCAGCAGCTTAAGGACTCAGAGACAAGATACGCAGTATTTT; CDR3 protein: CASSLRTQRQDTQYF
J gene: TRBJ2-5; clone size: .; V gene: TRBV5-1; D gene: .; CDR3 DNA: TGCGCCAGCAGCTTGGGTTCGGGAACTCAAGAGACCCAGTACTTC; CDR3 protein: CASSLGSGTQETQYF
J gene: TRBJ1-4; clone size: .; V gene: TRBV6-1; D gene: TRBD1; CDR3 DNA: TGTGCCAGCTTTCGGGACAGGGCAGCAGGCGAAAAACTGTTTTTT; CDR3 protein: CASFRDRAAGEKLFF
J gene: TRBJ2-5; clone size: .; V gene: TRBV7-3; D gene: .; CDR3 DNA: TGTGCCAGCAGCTTAAACCCTGTAAGCCAGACCCAGTACTTC; CDR3 protein: CASSLNPVSQTQYF
J gene: TRBJ2-3; clone size: .; V gene: TRBV7-2; D gene: .; CDR3 DNA: TGTGCCAGCAGCCTAATAACGGGAGATACGCAGTATTTT; CDR3 protein: CASSLITGDTQYF
J gene: TRBJ1-1; clone size: few; V gene: TRBV10-1; D gene: TRBD1; CDR3 DNA: TGCGCCAGCAGTGCCGGGACAGCGAACACTGAAGCTTTCTTT; CDR3 protein: CASSAGTANTEAFF
J gene: TRBJ1-6; clone size: .; V gene: TRBV5-8; D gene: .; CDR3 DNA: TGTGCCAGCAGCCCTCGCTTGGGTTCCTATAATTCACCCCTCCACTTT; CDR3 protein: CASSPRLGSYNSPLHF
J gene: TRBJ2-7; clone size: once; V gene: TRBV4-2; D gene: TRBD1; CDR3 DNA: TGTGCCAGCAGCCAAACAGGGGTTCTTTCCTACGAGCAGTACTTC; CDR3 protein: CASSQTGVLSYEQYF
J gene: TRBJ1-2; clone size: .; V gene: TRBV9; D gene: .; CDR3 DNA: TGTGCCAGCAGCGTAGAGGCGGACGGAACCTATGGCTACACCTTC; CDR3 protein: CASSVEADGTYGYTF
J gene: TRBJ2-7; clone size: .; V gene: TRBV4-1; D gene: .; CDR3 DNA: TGCGCCAGCAGCTCCGAGCGCCGGACCTACGAGCAGTACTTC; CDR3 protein: CASSSERRTYEQYF
J gene: TRBJ1-2; clone size: .; V gene: TRBV25-1; D gene: .; CDR3 DNA: TGTGCCAGCAGTGAGGCCGGGGTGGGCGGCTACACCTTC; CDR3 protein: CASSEAGVGGYTF
J gene: TRBJ2-7; clone size: .; V gene: TRBV6-6; D gene: TRBD1; CDR3 DNA: TGTGCCAGCAGATGGGACAGATACGAGCAGTACTTC; CDR3 protein: CASRWDRYEQYF